Ten or more counts support the clone carrying this T cell receptor beta chain. Its target is not known. PBMCs stored at -80 C, 2 million in total, were the source of the unsorted libraries. The data originate from a study of neurological immune-mediated disorders. Whole-study findings and limits: Phylogenetically, 18 of 34 multiple sclerosis patients' repertoires fell into one related-CDR3 cluster, a possible signature. No sharing of CDR3 amino acid sequences was observed among expanded clones across subjects, suggesting private repertoires in all groups.

The germline V gene encodes CDR1 SGHDN and CDR2 FVKESK. The CDR3 has 14 amino acids. Between the trimmed V and J ends, which lost 4 bases and 2 bases, there was a span of 12 bases. cDNA synthesis was performed by 5'RACE with 10-nucleotide random UMIs. TCRdb reprocessed the 5' RACE reads via MiXCR and lists one record per CDR3 protein. The table has tens of thousands of distinct CDR3 sequences, around 4% seen once. The clonotype originates from a man aged 30 to 45 with multiple sclerosis. This chain joins TRBV14 and TRBJ2-7; possibly TRBD1 or TRBD2 for D (5 bases each). Material for sequencing was PBMCs. The DNA of the CDR3 is TGTGCCAGCAGCCTCCTCGTGGGACCCTACGAGCAGTACTTC. It encodes CASSLLVGPYEQYF.